These T cell receptor beta chains were read from a single sample in a study of shared clonotypes between healthy human individuals. Generated by immunoSEQ multiplex PCR, the TCRdb table keeps only in-frame clones and is missing some. This sample has around 340,000 clones, with over 70% found just once. Sequencing was carried out using memory CD4+ T cells sorted from blood. The receptors stem from a man aged 30 to 45 in good health. CDR3s include the opening cysteine and the closing phenylalanine or tryptophan. Fields, in order: V gene, clone size, D gene, J gene, CDR3 length, CDR3 protein, CDR3 DNA. The D gene is left open where the match is weak. Clone size appears in some rows only: once, few, many, or a class for an expanded clone.

V gene: TRBV28; clone size: NA; D gene: NA; J gene: TRBJ1-5; CDR3 length: 15; CDR3 protein: CASSLPQGSNQPQHF; CDR3 DNA: TGTGCCAGCAGTTTACCACAGGGAAGCAATCAGCCCCAGCATTTT
V gene: TRBV18; clone size: NA; D gene: TRBD1; J gene: TRBJ2-3; CDR3 length: 14; CDR3 protein: CASSPTGWTDTQYF; CDR3 DNA: TGTGCCAGCTCACCGACAGGGTGGACAGATACGCAGTATTTT
V gene: TRBV6-1; clone size: NA; D gene: TRBD2; J gene: TRBJ2-1; CDR3 length: 17; CDR3 protein: CASSEALGLAGGFVPFF; CDR3 DNA: TGTGCCAGCAGTGAAGCGCTGGGACTAGCGGGAGGGTTCGTCCCGTTCTTC
V gene: TRBV14; clone size: NA; D gene: NA; J gene: TRBJ2-1; CDR3 length: 15; CDR3 protein: CASSLGSGAYNEQFF; CDR3 DNA: TGTGCCAGCAGCCTGGGTAGCGGCGCCTACAATGAGCAGTTCTTC
V gene: TRBV29-1; clone size: NA; D gene: TRBD2; J gene: TRBJ2-3; CDR3 length: 14; CDR3 protein: CSVEGREGVDTQYF; CDR3 DNA: TGCAGCGTTGAAGGGCGGGAGGGGGTAGATACGCAGTATTTT
V gene: TRBV15; clone size: once; D gene: NA; J gene: TRBJ2-1; CDR3 length: 14; CDR3 protein: CATSRGDLYNEQFF; CDR3 DNA: TGTGCCACCAGCAGGGGGGACCTGTACAATGAGCAGTTCTTC
V gene: TRBV5-6; clone size: NA; D gene: NA; J gene: TRBJ2-2; CDR3 length: 16; CDR3 protein: CASSRGNRLVTGELFF; CDR3 DNA: TGTGCCAGCAGCCGGGGGAATCGACTAGTAACCGGGGAGCTGTTTTTT
V gene: TRBV5-4; clone size: NA; D gene: NA; J gene: TRBJ1-6; CDR3 length: 15; CDR3 protein: CASSSGVALGSPLHF; CDR3 DNA: TGTGCCAGCAGCTCGGGGGTCGCTCTTGGTTCACCCCTCCACTTT
V gene: TRBV2; clone size: NA; D gene: NA; J gene: TRBJ2-5; CDR3 length: 12; CDR3 protein: CASRDNQETQYF; CDR3 DNA: TGTGCCAGCAGAGACAACCAAGAGACCCAGTACTTC
V gene: TRBV28; clone size: NA; D gene: NA; J gene: TRBJ2-7; CDR3 length: 11; CDR3 protein: CASTRAAEQYF; CDR3 DNA: TGTGCCAGCACCCGTGCAGCCGAGCAGTACTTC
V gene: TRBV27; clone size: NA; D gene: NA; J gene: TRBJ1-1; CDR3 length: 14; CDR3 protein: CASSLMFAATEAFF; CDR3 DNA: TGTGCCAGCAGTTTAATGTTTGCAGCCACTGAAGCTTTCTTT
V gene: TRBV28; clone size: NA; D gene: NA; J gene: TRBJ2-1; CDR3 length: 13; CDR3 protein: CASSLAPSNEQFF; CDR3 DNA: TGTGCCAGCAGTTTAGCCCCCAGCAATGAGCAGTTCTTC
V gene: TRBV10-3; clone size: NA; D gene: NA; J gene: TRBJ2-7; CDR3 length: 13; CDR3 protein: CAISEDPTYEQYF; CDR3 DNA: TGTGCCATCAGTGAGGACCCAACCTACGAGCAGTACTTC
V gene: TRBV5-1; clone size: once; D gene: NA; J gene: TRBJ2-6; CDR3 length: 14; CDR3 protein: CASSDLSGANVLTF; CDR3 DNA: TGCGCCAGCAGCGACCTTTCTGGGGCCAACGTCCTGACTTTC
V gene: TRBV25-1; clone size: once; D gene: TRBD2; J gene: TRBJ2-7; CDR3 length: 17; CDR3 protein: CASTMLGHGTSRYEQYF; CDR3 DNA: TGTGCCAGCACCATGCTGGGGCACGGGACTAGCAGATACGAGCAGTACTTC
V gene: TRBV5-1; clone size: NA; D gene: NA; J gene: TRBJ2-2; CDR3 length: 12; CDR3 protein: CASSLSLGELFF; CDR3 DNA: TGCGCCAGCAGCCTCAGTCTTGGGGAGCTGTTTTTT
V gene: TRBV27; clone size: NA; D gene: NA; J gene: TRBJ2-7; CDR3 length: 15; CDR3 protein: CASSLGSPDTYEQYF; CDR3 DNA: TGTGCCAGCAGTTTGGGCTCCCCTGATACCTACGAGCAGTACTTC
V gene: TRBV28; clone size: NA; D gene: NA; J gene: TRBJ1-4; CDR3 length: 16; CDR3 protein: CASRPTGFPSNEKLFF; CDR3 DNA: TGTGCCAGCAGACCTACGGGGTTCCCTAGTAATGAAAAACTGTTTTTT
V gene: TRBV28; clone size: NA; D gene: NA; J gene: TRBJ2-3; CDR3 length: 13; CDR3 protein: CASSKTSQGTQYF; CDR3 DNA: TGTGCCAGCAGCAAGACCTCCCAAGGGACGCAGTATTTT
V gene: TRBV2; clone size: few; D gene: TRBD1; J gene: TRBJ2-1; CDR3 length: 14; CDR3 protein: CASSLRQGGNEQFF; CDR3 DNA: TGTGCCAGCAGCCTTAGACAGGGTGGCAATGAGCAGTTCTTC
V gene: TRBV5-6; clone size: once; D gene: NA; J gene: TRBJ2-3; CDR3 length: 15; CDR3 protein: CASSLVGLAPGTQYF; CDR3 DNA: TGTGCCAGCAGCCTTGTTGGGTTGGCCCCGGGGACGCAGTATTTT
V gene: TRBV4-1; clone size: NA; D gene: TRBD1; J gene: TRBJ1-2; CDR3 length: 14; CDR3 protein: CASSQFTGGIGYTF; CDR3 DNA: TGCGCCAGCAGCCAATTCACAGGGGGCATAGGCTACACCTTC
V gene: TRBV27; clone size: NA; D gene: TRBD2; J gene: TRBJ2-7; CDR3 length: 15; CDR3 protein: CASSFTSGSLNEQYF; CDR3 DNA: TGTGCCAGCAGTTTTACAAGCGGGAGTCTCAACGAGCAGTACTTC
V gene: TRBV19; clone size: NA; D gene: NA; J gene: TRBJ2-3; CDR3 length: 15; CDR3 protein: CASSISPRSTDTQYF; CDR3 DNA: TGTGCCAGTAGTATATCCCCCCGAAGCACAGATACGCAGTATTTT
V gene: TRBV2; clone size: NA; D gene: NA; J gene: TRBJ2-1; CDR3 length: 11; CDR3 protein: CASSVVPGGLF; CDR3 DNA: TGTGCCAGCAGTGTAGTCCCCGGCGGACTCTTC
V gene: TRBV5-4; clone size: NA; D gene: TRBD1; J gene: TRBJ1-6; CDR3 length: 15; CDR3 protein: CASSRDRGLGSPLHF; CDR3 DNA: TGTGCCAGCAGCCGGGACAGGGGGCTAGGTTCACCCCTCCACTTT
V gene: TRBV7-2; clone size: NA; D gene: TRBD2; J gene: TRBJ2-7; CDR3 length: 14; CDR3 protein: CASSPSGRWGEQYF; CDR3 DNA: TGTGCCAGCAGCCCTAGCGGGAGATGGGGCGAGCAGTACTTC
V gene: TRBV18; clone size: NA; D gene: TRBD2; J gene: TRBJ2-1; CDR3 length: 15; CDR3 protein: CASSVRTSGYNEQFF; CDR3 DNA: TGTGCCAGCTCTGTGCGGACTAGCGGTTACAATGAGCAGTTCTTC
V gene: TRBV7-2; clone size: NA; D gene: NA; J gene: TRBJ2-7; CDR3 length: 14; CDR3 protein: CASGQQVSSYEQYF; CDR3 DNA: TGTGCCAGCGGACAACAGGTTAGCTCCTACGAGCAGTACTTC
V gene: TRBV28; clone size: NA; D gene: NA; J gene: TRBJ1-5; CDR3 length: 12; CDR3 protein: CATFIGNQPQHF; CDR3 DNA: TGTGCCACATTTATAGGCAATCAGCCCCAGCATTTT
V gene: TRBV27; clone size: many; D gene: TRBD2; J gene: TRBJ2-7; CDR3 length: 16; CDR3 protein: CASSIFASGSPYEQYF; CDR3 DNA: TGTGCCAGCAGCATCTTTGCTAGCGGGAGCCCCTACGAGCAGTACTTC
V gene: TRBV5-1; clone size: NA; D gene: NA; J gene: TRBJ2-5; CDR3 length: 13; CDR3 protein: CASSVSGPETQYF; CDR3 DNA: TGCGCCAGCAGCGTGTCAGGACCCGAGACCCAGTACTTC
V gene: TRBV6-1; clone size: once; D gene: TRBD1; J gene: TRBJ2-7; CDR3 length: 14; CDR3 protein: CASRGRGQEAEQYF; CDR3 DNA: TGTGCCAGCAGGGGCAGGGGACAGGAGGCCGAGCAGTACTTC
V gene: TRBV18; clone size: NA; D gene: TRBD1; J gene: TRBJ1-2; CDR3 length: 14; CDR3 protein: CASSLGQDYYGYTF; CDR3 DNA: TGTGCCAGCTCACTCGGACAGGATTACTATGGCTACACCTTC
V gene: TRBV5-1; clone size: once; D gene: TRBD1; J gene: TRBJ2-7; CDR3 length: 13; CDR3 protein: CASSLGTGYEQYF; CDR3 DNA: TGCGCCAGCAGCTTGGGGACAGGCTACGAGCAGTACTTC
V gene: TRBV2; clone size: NA; D gene: TRBD2; J gene: TRBJ2-7; CDR3 length: 15; CDR3 protein: CASSGAGLGGYEQYF; CDR3 DNA: TGTGCCAGCAGTGGGGCGGGACTAGGGGGTTACGAGCAGTACTTC
V gene: TRBV30; clone size: NA; D gene: NA; J gene: TRBJ1-2; CDR3 length: 13; CDR3 protein: CAWTPYRVGGYTF; CDR3 DNA: TGTGCCTGGACACCCTACAGGGTAGGGGGCTACACCTTC
V gene: TRBV6-5; clone size: NA; D gene: NA; J gene: TRBJ1-3; CDR3 length: 16; CDR3 protein: CASSYDSGNSGNTIYF; CDR3 DNA: TGTGCCAGCAGTTATGATTCGGGAAATTCTGGAAACACCATATATTTT
V gene: TRBV18; clone size: NA; D gene: TRBD1; J gene: TRBJ2-7; CDR3 length: 14; CDR3 protein: CASSQQGQNYEQYF; CDR3 DNA: TGTGCCAGCTCCCAACAGGGACAGAACTACGAGCAGTACTTC